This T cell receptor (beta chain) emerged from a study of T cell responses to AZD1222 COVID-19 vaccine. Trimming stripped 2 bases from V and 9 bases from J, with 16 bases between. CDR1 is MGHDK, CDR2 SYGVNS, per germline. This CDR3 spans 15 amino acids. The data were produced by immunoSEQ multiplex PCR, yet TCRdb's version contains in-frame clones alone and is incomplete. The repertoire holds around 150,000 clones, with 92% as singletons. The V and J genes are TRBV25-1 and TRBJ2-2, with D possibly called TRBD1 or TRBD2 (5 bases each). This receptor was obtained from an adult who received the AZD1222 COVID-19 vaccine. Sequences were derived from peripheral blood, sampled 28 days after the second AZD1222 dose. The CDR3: CASSEPRDGDRELFF. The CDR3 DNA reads TGTGCCAGCAGTGAACCCCGGGACGGCGACAGGGAGCTGTTTTTT.